The T cell receptor (beta chain) described here comes from a study of monozygotic twins with inflammatory bowel disease. On this clonotype: No antigen is known for it.

The template was total RNA from whole blood, with no T cell sorting. Broader study findings: IBD patients shared fewer clonotypes with other individuals than healthy twins, especially patients with disease activity signs.

The CDR3 runs 15 residues. From germline, CDR1 is SGHDT and CDR2 YYEEEE. Using the 5' RACE reads, TCRdb records one entry per CDR3 protein without DNA. The sample data list fewer than 550,000 distinct CDR3 sequences. The V gene is TRBV5-6, the J gene TRBJ2-1. The material sequenced was blood. The TCR sequence derives from a human donor with ulcerative colitis or Crohn's disease, or a healthy co-twin of an affected twin (not recorded which). The chain's CDR3 is CASSLGQYSYNEQFF.